This T cell receptor (beta chain) was recovered during a study of T cell changes during pregnancy in multiple sclerosis. The table came from immunoSEQ multiplex PCR; TCRdb's copy has only in-frame clones and leaves some out. The sample contains roughly 49,000 clones, around 90% of which appear only once. The V gene end was trimmed by 6 bases and the J gene end by 2 bases; junction bases not matched to a gene: 10. Germline V gives CDR1 MNHNY, CDR2 SVGAGI (reference sequence). This CDR3 has 16 residues. Sequencing was performed on CD4+ T cells from peripheral blood mononuclear cells, taken in the second trimester of pregnancy. This TCR came from a female donor with multiple sclerosis, enrolled in a pregnancy study. This rearrangement joins TRBV6-6 to TRBJ2-3; 8 nucleotides agree with TRBD1. The CDR3 sequence: CASRSQGALPTDTQYF. The DNA of the CDR3 is TGTGCCAGCAGGAGTCAGGGGGCCCTACCCACAGATACGCAGTATTTT.